This T cell receptor (beta chain) was sequenced for a study of CD8 T cells in ankylosing spondylitis. Notes on the study in general: In ankylosing spondylitis blood, a motif of about eight highly homologous TCR beta variants appeared characteristic. It was reported that disease-linked clones were significantly enriched in matched ankylosing spondylitis synovial fluid. Several of the motif variants were reported before in synovial fluid and blood from reactive arthritis.

In making TCR beta libraries, quantitative 5'-RACE with molecular barcodes was used. One entry per CDR3 protein results from TCRdb running MiXCR on the 5' RACE reads. The sample contains about 240,000 distinct CDR3 sequences, around 9.2% of which appear only once. The sample holds many counts of this clonotype. What it recognizes is unknown. This clonotype was sampled from a male donor with ankylosing spondylitis or in good health (not recorded which). Sequencing input: blood, either unsorted or a sorted T cell fraction (not recorded which).

The CDR3 loop reads CASSLGSSEKLFF. The CDR3 bases are TGTGCCAGCAGCCTAGGGAGTTCCGAAAAACTGTTTTTT. The V gene is TRBV7-2, the J gene TRBJ1-4; D unresolved. The V end lost 5 bases, the J end lost 8 bases, and 12 bases lay between the germline ends. The germline CDR1 and CDR2 sequences are SGHTA and FQGNSA. The CDR3 sequence is 13 residues long.